These T cell receptor beta chains were read from a single sample in a study of shared clonotypes between healthy human individuals. Libraries were prepared by immunoSEQ multiplex PCR; TCRdb keeps only in-frame clonotypes and omits some of them. Among some 1,400,000 clones, around 95% were seen once, and the ten largest hold roughly 1.2%. What was sequenced was naive CD4+ T cells sorted from blood. These receptors were taken from a man younger than 40 in good health. CDR3s include the opening cysteine and the closing phenylalanine or tryptophan. D genes are given only for firm matches. A clone size is listed for some rows: how often the clone was seen (once, few, many), or a class if it is expanded.

j_call: TRBJ2-1
d_call: TRBD1
clone_size: NA
cdr3_length: 14
v_call: TRBV28
cdr3_aa: CASRPGQGYNEQFF
cdr3_nt: TGTGCCAGCAGACCGGGACAGGGGTACAATGAGCAGTTCTTC

j_call: TRBJ2-7
d_call: TRBD2
clone_size: NA
cdr3_length: 12
v_call: TRBV15
cdr3_aa: CATSLAGYEQYF
cdr3_nt: TGTGCCACCAGCCTAGCGGGATACGAGCAGTACTTC

j_call: TRBJ2-7
d_call: TRBD1
clone_size: NA
cdr3_length: 18
v_call: TRBV30
cdr3_aa: CAWSYRDRGGFTTYEQYF
cdr3_nt: TGTGCCTGGAGTTACCGGGACAGGGGAGGTTTTACCACCTACGAGCAGTACTTC

j_call: TRBJ2-2
d_call: NA
clone_size: NA
cdr3_length: 16
v_call: TRBV2
cdr3_aa: CASSTYSGQNTGELFF
cdr3_nt: TGTGCCAGCAGTACCTATTCCGGACAGAACACCGGGGAGCTGTTTTTT

j_call: TRBJ2-5
d_call: TRBD2
clone_size: NA
cdr3_length: 16
v_call: TRBV15
cdr3_aa: CATSRVNLAGPETQYF
cdr3_nt: TGTGCCACCAGCAGAGTGAATCTAGCGGGACCGGAGACCCAGTACTTC

j_call: TRBJ1-4
d_call: TRBD1
clone_size: NA
cdr3_length: 14
v_call: TRBV19
cdr3_aa: CASSPRQGNEKLFF
cdr3_nt: TGTGCCAGTAGTCCCCGACAGGGGAATGAAAAACTGTTTTTT

j_call: TRBJ2-5
d_call: TRBD2
clone_size: NA
cdr3_length: 19
v_call: TRBV7-9
cdr3_aa: CASSLARVSGSRIQETQYF
cdr3_nt: TGTGCCAGCAGCTTAGCGCGTGTTAGCGGGAGTCGAATTCAAGAGACCCAGTACTTC

j_call: TRBJ2-7
d_call: NA
clone_size: NA
cdr3_length: 14
v_call: TRBV28
cdr3_aa: CASGVGVPGYEQYF
cdr3_nt: TGTGCCAGCGGGGTTGGAGTTCCAGGCTACGAGCAGTACTTC

j_call: TRBJ2-1
d_call: TRBD2
clone_size: once
cdr3_length: 13
v_call: TRBV29-1
cdr3_aa: CSVGGGRVDEQFF
cdr3_nt: TGCAGCGTTGGAGGCGGGAGGGTGGATGAGCAGTTCTTC

j_call: TRBJ2-1
d_call: NA
clone_size: NA
cdr3_length: 14
v_call: TRBV7-3
cdr3_aa: CASSTGSSYNEQFF
cdr3_nt: TGTGCCAGCAGCACCGGGAGCTCCTACAATGAGCAGTTCTTC

j_call: TRBJ2-7
d_call: TRBD2
clone_size: NA
cdr3_length: 15
v_call: TRBV19
cdr3_aa: CASQVTSGASYEQYF
cdr3_nt: TGTGCCAGCCAAGTTACTAGCGGAGCCTCCTACGAGCAGTACTTC

j_call: TRBJ2-3
d_call: TRBD2
clone_size: NA
cdr3_length: 18
v_call: TRBV15
cdr3_aa: CATSRGAGGPTLTDTQYF
cdr3_nt: TGTGCCACCAGCAGAGGAGCGGGAGGACCAACGTTAACAGATACGCAGTATTTT

j_call: TRBJ2-1
d_call: NA
clone_size: NA
cdr3_length: 15
v_call: TRBV5-1
cdr3_aa: CASRPVVNSYNEQFF
cdr3_nt: TGCGCCAGCCGTCCGGTGGTTAACTCCTACAATGAGCAGTTCTTC

j_call: TRBJ2-1
d_call: NA
clone_size: NA
cdr3_length: 13
v_call: TRBV29-1
cdr3_aa: CSVKPRLYNEQFF
cdr3_nt: TGCAGCGTTAAGCCCCGCCTCTACAATGAGCAGTTCTTC

j_call: TRBJ2-5
d_call: TRBD1
clone_size: NA
cdr3_length: 15
v_call: TRBV5-1
cdr3_aa: CASSLEGTGGMTQYF
cdr3_nt: TGCGCCAGCAGCTTGGAGGGGACAGGGGGTATGACCCAGTACTTC

j_call: TRBJ1-5
d_call: NA
clone_size: NA
cdr3_length: 11
v_call: TRBV6-8
cdr3_aa: CASPRDQPQHF
cdr3_nt: TGTGCCAGCCCTAGAGATCAGCCCCAGCATTTT

j_call: TRBJ1-1
d_call: NA
clone_size: NA
cdr3_length: 13
v_call: TRBV6-1
cdr3_aa: CASSRTGNTEAFF
cdr3_nt: TGTGCCAGCAGCCGAACAGGGAACACTGAAGCTTTCTTT

j_call: TRBJ1-5
d_call: NA
clone_size: NA
cdr3_length: 13
v_call: TRBV10-2
cdr3_aa: CASSARGQQPQHF
cdr3_nt: TGCGCCAGCAGTGCGCGGGGCCAACAGCCCCAGCATTTT

j_call: TRBJ1-2
d_call: NA
clone_size: NA
cdr3_length: 12
v_call: TRBV6-6
cdr3_aa: CASSSPTDGYTF
cdr3_nt: TGTGCCAGCAGTTCCCCGACTGATGGCTACACCTTC

j_call: TRBJ1-2
d_call: NA
clone_size: NA
cdr3_length: 18
v_call: TRBV28
cdr3_aa: CASSFAGFRGRSTYGYTF
cdr3_nt: TGTGCCAGCAGTTTCGCGGGGTTTCGGGGACGGAGTACCTATGGCTACACCTTC

j_call: TRBJ2-7
d_call: NA
clone_size: NA
cdr3_length: 14
v_call: TRBV28
cdr3_aa: CASSFDRDTDEQYF
cdr3_nt: TGTGCCAGCAGTTTCGACAGAGACACAGACGAGCAGTACTTC

j_call: TRBJ2-7
d_call: TRBD1
clone_size: NA
cdr3_length: 17
v_call: TRBV5-1
cdr3_aa: CASSFAGTGSSSYEQYF
cdr3_nt: TGCGCCAGCAGCTTCGCGGGGACAGGGTCCTCATCCTACGAGCAGTACTTC

j_call: TRBJ2-1
d_call: TRBD2
clone_size: NA
cdr3_length: 15
v_call: TRBV5-1
cdr3_aa: CASRTSGTTYNEQFF
cdr3_nt: TGCGCCAGCAGGACTAGCGGGACCACCTACAATGAGCAGTTCTTC

j_call: TRBJ2-4
d_call: NA
clone_size: NA
cdr3_length: 11
v_call: TRBV18
cdr3_aa: CASSPRDIQYF
cdr3_nt: TGTGCCAGCTCCCCCAGAGACATTCAGTACTTC

j_call: TRBJ2-3
d_call: NA
clone_size: NA
cdr3_length: 15
v_call: TRBV18
cdr3_aa: CASSLNPLSTDTQYF
cdr3_nt: TGTGCCAGCTCACTAAACCCATTAAGCACAGATACGCAGTATTTT

j_call: TRBJ2-2
d_call: TRBD1
clone_size: NA
cdr3_length: 17
v_call: TRBV5-1
cdr3_aa: CASSSGQVGVYTGELFF
cdr3_nt: TGCGCCAGCAGCTCCGGACAGGTTGGAGTTTACACCGGGGAGCTGTTTTTT

j_call: TRBJ2-1
d_call: NA
clone_size: NA
cdr3_length: 14
v_call: TRBV6-1
cdr3_aa: CASRGPGWFNEQFF
cdr3_nt: TGTGCCAGCAGGGGGCCCGGTTGGTTCAATGAGCAGTTCTTC

j_call: TRBJ2-3
d_call: TRBD1
clone_size: NA
cdr3_length: 15
v_call: TRBV5-1
cdr3_aa: CASSLDQGGTDTQYF
cdr3_nt: TGCGCCAGCAGCTTGGACCAGGGGGGCACAGATACGCAGTATTTT

j_call: TRBJ2-7
d_call: NA
clone_size: NA
cdr3_length: 8
v_call: TRBV20-1
cdr3_aa: CNRDEQYF
cdr3_nt: TGCAATAGGGACGAGCAGTACTTC

j_call: TRBJ2-7
d_call: TRBD2
clone_size: NA
cdr3_length: 14
v_call: TRBV6-1
cdr3_aa: CASGRGTSKNEQYF
cdr3_nt: TGTGCCAGCGGCAGAGGGACTAGTAAAAACGAGCAGTACTTC

j_call: TRBJ2-2
d_call: TRBD2
clone_size: once
cdr3_length: 16
v_call: TRBV6-1
cdr3_aa: CASSALGLSNTGELFF
cdr3_nt: TGTGCCAGCAGTGCTTTGGGACTATCGAACACCGGGGAGCTGTTTTTT

j_call: TRBJ2-3
d_call: NA
clone_size: NA
cdr3_length: 13
v_call: TRBV7-9
cdr3_aa: CASSLLGADTQYF
cdr3_nt: TGTGCCAGCAGCTTACTCGGGGCAGATACGCAGTATTTT

j_call: TRBJ2-6
d_call: NA
clone_size: NA
cdr3_length: 15
v_call: TRBV9
cdr3_aa: CASNRRSSGANVLTF
cdr3_nt: TGTGCCAGCAACCGAAGAAGCTCTGGGGCCAACGTCCTGACTTTC

j_call: TRBJ2-1
d_call: NA
clone_size: NA
cdr3_length: 15
v_call: TRBV7-8
cdr3_aa: CASSLRREQNNEQFF
cdr3_nt: TGTGCCAGCAGCTTACGTCGGGAGCAGAACAATGAGCAGTTCTTC

j_call: TRBJ2-5
d_call: NA
clone_size: once
cdr3_length: 13
v_call: TRBV5-1
cdr3_aa: CASSSLTGETQYF
cdr3_nt: TGCGCCAGCAGCTCTCTAACCGGAGAGACCCAGTACTTC

j_call: TRBJ2-1
d_call: NA
clone_size: NA
cdr3_length: 15
v_call: TRBV5-4
cdr3_aa: CASSLGGSSYNEQFF
cdr3_nt: TGTGCCAGCAGCTTGGGGGGTAGCTCCTACAATGAGCAGTTCTTC

j_call: TRBJ2-2
d_call: NA
clone_size: NA
cdr3_length: 16
v_call: TRBV7-7
cdr3_aa: CASSPAVTPNTGELFF
cdr3_nt: TGTGCTAGCAGCCCAGCCGTAACACCGAACACCGGGGAGCTGTTTTTT

j_call: TRBJ1-2
d_call: TRBD1
clone_size: few
cdr3_length: 13
v_call: TRBV6-5
cdr3_aa: CASSTGQTQGYTF
cdr3_nt: TGTGCCAGCAGTACGGGACAGACCCAAGGCTACACCTTC

j_call: TRBJ2-7
d_call: TRBD2
clone_size: NA
cdr3_length: 18
v_call: TRBV10-3
cdr3_aa: CAIRGEREAKRESFEQYF
cdr3_nt: TGTGCCATCAGGGGGGAGCGGGAGGCGAAGCGGGAGTCTTTCGAGCAGTACTTC

j_call: TRBJ2-1
d_call: NA
clone_size: NA
cdr3_length: 11
v_call: TRBV30
cdr3_aa: CAWSVLLEQFF
cdr3_nt: TGTGCCTGGAGTGTACTCCTTGAGCAGTTCTTC

j_call: TRBJ2-7
d_call: NA
clone_size: NA
cdr3_length: 13
v_call: TRBV6-1
cdr3_aa: CASRATPLYEQYF
cdr3_nt: TGTGCCAGCAGAGCCACACCCCTCTACGAGCAGTACTTC

j_call: TRBJ2-3
d_call: NA
clone_size: few
cdr3_length: 17
v_call: TRBV9
cdr3_aa: CASSGPYRGTKADTQYF
cdr3_nt: TGTGCCAGCAGCGGCCCCTATCGGGGGACGAAGGCAGATACGCAGTATTTT

j_call: TRBJ2-3
d_call: NA
clone_size: NA
cdr3_length: 17
v_call: TRBV7-9
cdr3_aa: CASSLPTREWTRDTQYF
cdr3_nt: TGTGCCAGCAGCTTACCGACGAGGGAGTGGACACGAGATACGCAGTATTTT

j_call: TRBJ2-5
d_call: TRBD1
clone_size: NA
cdr3_length: 16
v_call: TRBV18
cdr3_aa: CASSPLGQGVRETQYF
cdr3_nt: TGTGCCAGCTCACCACTGGGACAGGGAGTTCGAGAGACCCAGTACTTC

j_call: TRBJ2-1
d_call: NA
clone_size: NA
cdr3_length: 10
v_call: TRBV2
cdr3_aa: CASSVREQFF
cdr3_nt: TGTGCCAGCAGTGTCAGGGAGCAGTTCTTC

j_call: TRBJ2-5
d_call: NA
clone_size: once
cdr3_length: 13
v_call: TRBV29-1
cdr3_aa: CSVWTSLGETQYF
cdr3_nt: TGCAGCGTCTGGACGTCCCTGGGAGAGACCCAGTACTTC

j_call: TRBJ2-5
d_call: TRBD1
clone_size: once
cdr3_length: 14
v_call: TRBV5-1
cdr3_aa: CASSPRTGQETQYF
cdr3_nt: TGCGCCAGCAGCCCACGGACAGGGCAAGAGACCCAGTACTTC

j_call: TRBJ2-5
d_call: NA
clone_size: few
cdr3_length: 13
v_call: TRBV6-5
cdr3_aa: CASTQWGEETQYF
cdr3_nt: TGTGCCAGCACCCAGTGGGGAGAAGAGACCCAGTACTTC

j_call: TRBJ2-7
d_call: TRBD2
clone_size: NA
cdr3_length: 14
v_call: TRBV5-1
cdr3_aa: CASTPGTSSPEQYF
cdr3_nt: TGCGCCAGCACCCCCGGGACTAGTAGCCCCGAGCAGTACTTC

j_call: TRBJ2-7
d_call: NA
clone_size: NA
cdr3_length: 13
v_call: TRBV5-6
cdr3_aa: CASSLGRAYEQYF
cdr3_nt: TGTGCCAGCAGCTTGGGCAGGGCCTACGAGCAGTACTTC

j_call: TRBJ2-7
d_call: TRBD2
clone_size: NA
cdr3_length: 16
v_call: TRBV9
cdr3_aa: CASSVGRLADYYEQYF
cdr3_nt: TGTGCCAGCAGCGTAGGCCGGCTAGCGGATTACTACGAGCAGTACTTC

j_call: TRBJ2-3
d_call: NA
clone_size: NA
cdr3_length: 13
v_call: TRBV7-9
cdr3_aa: CASSPQRTDTQYF
cdr3_nt: TGTGCCAGCAGCCCCCAACGCACAGATACGCAGTATTTT

j_call: TRBJ2-5
d_call: NA
clone_size: NA
cdr3_length: 15
v_call: TRBV5-1
cdr3_aa: CASSSTKQGGETQYF
cdr3_nt: TGCGCCAGCAGCTCGACCAAACAGGGAGGAGAGACCCAGTACTTC